Listed here are 7 T cell receptor beta chains from one sample, sequenced in a study of monozygotic twins with inflammatory bowel disease (dated by TCRdb to the late 2010s). Library method: 5' RACE. Sequencing was performed on an Illumina HiSeq 2500. TCRdb reprocessed the public reads and reports one entry per CDR3 protein sequence, without DNA. This specimen's table enumerates over 200,000 distinct CDR3 sequences. About 8% of the sample rests with the top ten. Sequenced material: blood. These receptors originate from a human donor with ulcerative colitis or Crohn's disease, or a healthy co-twin of an affected twin (not recorded which).

The genes are TRBV30 and TRBJ2-7; TCRdb's D call of TRBD1 is untestable without DNA. CDR3 length equals 11 residues. Per the germline V gene, CDR1 is GTSNPN and CDR2 is SVGIG (reference sequence). CDR3 in amino acids: CAWSPGYEQYF. The complete variable domain, with remaining parts taken from reference TRBV30 and TRBJ2-7, reads SQTIHQWPATLVQPVGSPLSLECTVEGTSNPNLYWYRQAAGRGLQLLFYSVGIGQISSEVPQNLSASRPQDRQFILSSKKLLLSDSGFYLCAWSPGYEQYFGPGTRLTVT.

V is TRBV29-1 and J is TRBJ2-2; TCRdb calls TRBD2, which cannot be checked without DNA. CDR3 length: 14 amino acids. Germline values: CDR1 SQVTM, CDR2 ANQGSEA. The CDR3: CSVWTSGGSGELFF.

This chain uses TRBV7-2 with TRBJ1-1; TCRdb calls TRBD1, which cannot be checked without DNA. Per the germline V gene, CDR1 is SGHTA and CDR2 is FQGNSA. This CDR3 is 13 amino acids long. The CDR3 is CASSPPGQGEAFF.

CDR3 loop: CASSFGTGLITDTQYF. The chain combines TRBV12-3 or TRBV12-4 with TRBJ2-3; the TCRdb D gene call, TRBD1, has no DNA to confirm it. The CDR3 contains 16 residues.

The chain carries TRBV5-1 and TRBJ2-2. CDR3 length: 16 amino acids. Germline CDR1 and CDR2: SGHRS and YFSETQ. CDR3 in amino acids: CASSWSGSPNTGELFF. The whole variable domain, filled in from reference TRBV5-1 and TRBJ2-2, reads KAGVTQTPRYLIKTRGQQVTLSCSPISGHRSVSWYQQTPGQGLQFLFEYFSETQRNKGNFPGRFSGRQFSNSRSEMNVSTLELGDSALYLCASSWSGSPNTGELFFGEGSRLTVL.

V gene TRBV6-2 or TRBV6-3 combines with J gene TRBJ1-2; TCRdb's D call, TRBD1, is unchecked because there is no DNA. CDR3 length: 14 residues. Germline V gives CDR1 MNHEY, CDR2 SVGEGT. CDR3 region: CASRARTDRYGYTF.

The chain links TRBV7-9 to TRBJ2-3; TCRdb's D call of TRBD2 is untestable without DNA. The CDR3 consists of 16 residues. CDR1 and CDR2 from the germline V gene are SEHNR and FQNEAQ (reference sequence). This CDR3 reads CASSFGLAGGTDTQYF.